This T cell receptor beta chain came from a study of blood T cell repertoires in COVID-19. Here immunoSEQ multiplex PCR was the method, and the copy in TCRdb shows in-frame clones only, minus some. The sample contains around 61,000 clones, roughly nine tenths of which appear only once. This clone appeared a few times. Germline V gene data show CDR1 as LGHDT and CDR2 as YNNKEL (reference sequence). V was trimmed by 8 bases and J by 8 bases, leaving 21 bases between them. This CDR3 is built from 14 residues. Sequences were obtained from peripheral blood. This TCR came from a man in his sixties with acute or convalescent COVID-19. This chain joins TRBV3-1 (or the pseudogene TRBV3-2) and TRBJ1-2; possibly TRBD1 for D (5 bases). CDR3 bases: TGTGCCAGCGGACAATACTTGGGGATTCACGGCTACACCTTC. It codes for CASGQYLGIHGYTF.